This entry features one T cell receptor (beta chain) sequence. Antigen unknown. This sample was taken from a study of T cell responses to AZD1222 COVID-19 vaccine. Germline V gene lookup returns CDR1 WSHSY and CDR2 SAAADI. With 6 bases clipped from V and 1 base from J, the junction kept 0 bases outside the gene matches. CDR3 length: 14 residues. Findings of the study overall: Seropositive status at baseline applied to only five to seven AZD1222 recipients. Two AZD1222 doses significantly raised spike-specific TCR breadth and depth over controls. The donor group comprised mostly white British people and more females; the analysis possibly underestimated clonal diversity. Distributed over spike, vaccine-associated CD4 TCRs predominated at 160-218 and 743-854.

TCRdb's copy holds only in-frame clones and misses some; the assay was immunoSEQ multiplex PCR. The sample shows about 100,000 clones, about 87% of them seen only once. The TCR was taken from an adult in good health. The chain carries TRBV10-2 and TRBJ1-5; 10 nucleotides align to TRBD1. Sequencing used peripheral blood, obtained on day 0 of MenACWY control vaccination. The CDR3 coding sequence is TGCGCCAGCAGGGGACAGGGGAGCAATCAGCCCCAGCATTTT. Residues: CASRGQGSNQPQHF.